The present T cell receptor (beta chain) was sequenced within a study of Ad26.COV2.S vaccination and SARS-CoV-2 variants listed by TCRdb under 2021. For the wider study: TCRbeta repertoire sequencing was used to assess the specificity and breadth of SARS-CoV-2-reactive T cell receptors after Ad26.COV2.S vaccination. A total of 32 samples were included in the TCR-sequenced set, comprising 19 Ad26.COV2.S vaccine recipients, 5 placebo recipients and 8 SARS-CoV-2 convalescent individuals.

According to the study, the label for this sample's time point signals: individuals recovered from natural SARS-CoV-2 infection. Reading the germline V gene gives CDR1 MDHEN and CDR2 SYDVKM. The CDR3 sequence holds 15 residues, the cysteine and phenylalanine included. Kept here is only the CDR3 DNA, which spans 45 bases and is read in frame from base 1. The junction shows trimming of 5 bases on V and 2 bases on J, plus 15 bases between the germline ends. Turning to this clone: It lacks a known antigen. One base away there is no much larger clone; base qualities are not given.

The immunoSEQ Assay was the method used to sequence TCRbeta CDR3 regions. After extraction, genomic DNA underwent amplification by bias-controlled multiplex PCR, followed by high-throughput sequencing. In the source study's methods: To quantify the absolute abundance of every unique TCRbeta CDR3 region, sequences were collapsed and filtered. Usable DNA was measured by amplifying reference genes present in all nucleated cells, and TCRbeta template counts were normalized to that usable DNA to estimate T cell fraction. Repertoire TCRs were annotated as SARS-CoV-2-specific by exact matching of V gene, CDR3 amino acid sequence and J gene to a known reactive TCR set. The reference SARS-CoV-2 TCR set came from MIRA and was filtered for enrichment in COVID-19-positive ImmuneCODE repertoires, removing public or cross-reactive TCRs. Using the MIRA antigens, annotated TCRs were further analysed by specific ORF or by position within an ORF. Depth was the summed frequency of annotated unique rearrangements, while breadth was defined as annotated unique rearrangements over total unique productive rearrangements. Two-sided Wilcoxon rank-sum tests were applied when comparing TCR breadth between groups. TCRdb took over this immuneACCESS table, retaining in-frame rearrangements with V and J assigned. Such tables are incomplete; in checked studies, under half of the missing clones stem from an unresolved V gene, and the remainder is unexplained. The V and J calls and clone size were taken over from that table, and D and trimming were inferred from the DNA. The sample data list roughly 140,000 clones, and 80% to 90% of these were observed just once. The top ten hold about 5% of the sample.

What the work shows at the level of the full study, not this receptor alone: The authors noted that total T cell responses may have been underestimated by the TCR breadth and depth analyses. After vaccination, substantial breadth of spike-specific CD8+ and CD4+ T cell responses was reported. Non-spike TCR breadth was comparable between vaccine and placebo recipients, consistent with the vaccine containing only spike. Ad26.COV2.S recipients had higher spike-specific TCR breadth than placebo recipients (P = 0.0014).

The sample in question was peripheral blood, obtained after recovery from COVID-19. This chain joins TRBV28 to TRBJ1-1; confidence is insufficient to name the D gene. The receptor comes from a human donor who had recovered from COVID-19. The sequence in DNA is TGTGCCAGCAGTCTCCCCCGGGCCTTCAACACTGAAGCTTTCTTT. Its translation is CASSLPRAFNTEAFF.